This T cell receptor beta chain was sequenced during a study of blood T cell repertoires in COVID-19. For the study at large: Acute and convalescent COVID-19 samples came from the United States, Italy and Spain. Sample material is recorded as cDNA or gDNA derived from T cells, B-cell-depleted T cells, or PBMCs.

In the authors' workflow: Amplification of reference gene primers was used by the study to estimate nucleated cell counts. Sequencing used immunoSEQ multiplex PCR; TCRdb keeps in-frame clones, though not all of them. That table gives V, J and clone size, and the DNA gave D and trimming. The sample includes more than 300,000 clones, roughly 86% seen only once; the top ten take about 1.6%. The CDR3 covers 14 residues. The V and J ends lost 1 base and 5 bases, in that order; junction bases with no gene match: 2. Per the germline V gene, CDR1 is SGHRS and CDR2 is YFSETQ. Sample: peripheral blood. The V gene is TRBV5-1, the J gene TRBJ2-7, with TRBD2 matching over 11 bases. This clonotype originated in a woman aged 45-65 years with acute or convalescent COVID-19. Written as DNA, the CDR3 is TGCGCCAGCAGCTTGACTAGCGGGAGTAACGAGCAGTACTTC. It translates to CASSLTSGSNEQYF.